This T cell receptor beta chain was recovered during a study of blood T cell repertoires in COVID-19 (dated by TCRdb to about 2020). In the study overall: Collaborator samples came from the United States, Italy and Spain and covered acute and convalescent phases of COVID-19. Nearly every sample came with metadata listing a de-identified subject ID, COVID-19 status, age in years and sex. The dataset comprised deeply sampled blood TCRbeta repertoires from subjects exposed to, actively infected with, or recovered from COVID-19. The samples were drawn from the first 160 participants of the ongoing ImmuneRACE study and from 1,254 subjects provided by 6 global collaborators. The prospective study material was composed of cDNA or gDNA derived from T cells, B-cell-depleted T cells, or PBMCs. The repertoires were released in a freely available public database meant as a resource for research on the immune response to SARS-CoV-2. Where HLA class I and class II types were available, the types were taken from metadata supplied by the sample provider, not from assay-based typing. Broader findings and caveats from the paper: Clinical and demographic metadata were provided uncurated, with the amount varying by source and participant.

V loses 3 bases, J loses 1 base, and the germline ends lie 9 bases apart. The CDR3 runs 13 residues from the cysteine to the phenylalanine. Solely the CDR3 DNA is kept, with 39 bases framed from the first base. The germline V gene (reference sequence) sets CDR1 to DFQATT and CDR2 to SNEGSKA. One collaborating source in Seattle enrolled patients during active infection and followed them longitudinally through the course of disease. Each collaborating institution followed its own protocols to collect whole blood in K2EDTA tubes. For TCRbeta analysis, collaborator samples were shipped as frozen whole blood, as isolated PBMCs, or as DNA extracted from either sample type. The immunoSEQ Assay, a bias-controlled multiplex PCR, was used to amplify TCRbeta CDR3 regions from genomic DNA. Per the source publication's procedure: The number of nucleated cells in each sample was estimated by amplification of reference gene primers within the assay. To quantify the absolute abundance of each unique TCRbeta CDR3 rearrangement, sequence reads were collapsed and filtered. For each sample, productive Simpson clonality was calculated by taking the square root of Simpson's diversity index across productive rearrangements. Entries here come from immuneACCESS through TCRdb and include only in-frame sequences with V and J called. Some clones fail to appear in such tables; in the studies checked, an unresolved V gene covers under half of the shortfall, and the cause of the remainder is unknown. D and trimming were read from the DNA, whereas the V and J calls and clone size are those reported in that table. In all, the sample holds around 170,000 clones, and under 85% of those were seen once. Of the sample, less than 10% is held by the ten largest clones.

This clone has only one observation. The specificity of this receptor is unknown. Base qualities are not provided; no much larger clone lies one nucleotide away. The sample was peripheral blood. The chain couples TRBV20-1 to TRBJ1-2; the D gene remains uncertain. The origin of this receptor is a woman in her sixties or seventies with COVID-19, enrolled during active disease. The CDR3 region has the sequence CSASAGLNYGYTF. The DNA sequence is TGCAGTGCTAGTGCAGGACTTAACTATGGCTACACCTTC.